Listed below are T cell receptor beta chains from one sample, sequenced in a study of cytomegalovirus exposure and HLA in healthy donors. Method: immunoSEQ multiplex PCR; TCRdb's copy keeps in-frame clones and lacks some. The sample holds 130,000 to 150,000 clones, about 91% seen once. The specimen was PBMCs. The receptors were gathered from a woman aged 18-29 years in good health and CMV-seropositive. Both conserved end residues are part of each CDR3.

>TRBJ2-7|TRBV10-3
CAISGGGAGGPYEQYF
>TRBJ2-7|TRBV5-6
CASTGGGNYEQYF
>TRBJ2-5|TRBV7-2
CASSRPGGVETQYF
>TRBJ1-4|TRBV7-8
CASSLGSREKLFF
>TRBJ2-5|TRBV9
CASSVGDRSETQYF
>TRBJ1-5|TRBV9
CASSISGRANQPQHF
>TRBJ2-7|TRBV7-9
CASSLSTERGEQYF
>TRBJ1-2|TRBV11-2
CASSLGMTGGDGYTF
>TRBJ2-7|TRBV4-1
CASSRGQGGTYEQYF
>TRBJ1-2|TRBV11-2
CASSLAGGWDGYTF
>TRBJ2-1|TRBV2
CACQPGTRYYEQFF
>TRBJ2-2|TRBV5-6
CASSPVGAITGELFF
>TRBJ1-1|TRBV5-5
CATQRGGTEAFF
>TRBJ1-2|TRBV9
CASSLNTDFYGYTF
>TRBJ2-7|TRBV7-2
CASSPLGRGALYEQYF
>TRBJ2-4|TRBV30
CAWTTIWGGNIQYF
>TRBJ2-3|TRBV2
CASSELSGLSTDTQYF
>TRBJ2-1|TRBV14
CASRGMTSTYNEQFF
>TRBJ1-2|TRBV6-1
CASGPENYGYTF
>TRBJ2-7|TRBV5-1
CASSLRLAGGIVYEQYF
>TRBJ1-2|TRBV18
CASSPTAGFLEGQPSGYTF
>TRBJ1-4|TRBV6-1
CASSERPPWGATNEKLFF
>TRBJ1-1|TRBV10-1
CASSEGDTEAFF
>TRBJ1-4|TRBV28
CASSLTLATNEKLFF
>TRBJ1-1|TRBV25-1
CASSDERGWNTEAFF
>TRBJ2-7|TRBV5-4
CASSFQLTRAYEQYF
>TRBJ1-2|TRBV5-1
CASSEDRADGYTF
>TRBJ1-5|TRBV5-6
CASSLGRGKAQHF
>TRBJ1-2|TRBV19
CASSRRLTGTYGYTF